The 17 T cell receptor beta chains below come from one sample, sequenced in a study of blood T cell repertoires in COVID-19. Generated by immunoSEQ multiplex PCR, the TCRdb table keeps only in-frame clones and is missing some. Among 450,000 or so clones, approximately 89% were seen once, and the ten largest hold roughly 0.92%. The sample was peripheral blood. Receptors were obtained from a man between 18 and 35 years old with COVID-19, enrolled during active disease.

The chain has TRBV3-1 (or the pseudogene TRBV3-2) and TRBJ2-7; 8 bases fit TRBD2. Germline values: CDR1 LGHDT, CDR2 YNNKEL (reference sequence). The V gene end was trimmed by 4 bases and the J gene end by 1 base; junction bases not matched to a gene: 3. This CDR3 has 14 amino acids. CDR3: CASSLAGLSYEQYF. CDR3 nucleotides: TGTGCCAGCAGCCTAGCGGGACTGTCCTACGAGCAGTACTTC.

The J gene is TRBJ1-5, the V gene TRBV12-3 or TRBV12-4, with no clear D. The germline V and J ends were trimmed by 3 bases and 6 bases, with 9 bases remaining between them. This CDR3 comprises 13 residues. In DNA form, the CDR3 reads TGTGCCAGCAGTTTCCGCCGGGGTCAGCCCCAGCATTTT. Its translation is CASSFRRGQPQHF.

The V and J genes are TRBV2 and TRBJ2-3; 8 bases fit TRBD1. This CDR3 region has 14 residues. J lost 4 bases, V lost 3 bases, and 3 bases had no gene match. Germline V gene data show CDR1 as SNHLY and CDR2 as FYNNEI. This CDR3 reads CASSDRTGPDTQYF. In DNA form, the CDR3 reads TGTGCCAGCAGTGACAGGACAGGGCCAGATACGCAGTATTTT.

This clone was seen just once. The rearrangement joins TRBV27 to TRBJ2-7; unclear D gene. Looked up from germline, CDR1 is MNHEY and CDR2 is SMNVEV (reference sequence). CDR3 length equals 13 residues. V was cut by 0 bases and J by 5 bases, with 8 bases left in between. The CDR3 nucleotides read TGTGCCAGCAGTTTATCAGCCGCGAACGAGCAGTACTTC. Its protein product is CASSLSAANEQYF.

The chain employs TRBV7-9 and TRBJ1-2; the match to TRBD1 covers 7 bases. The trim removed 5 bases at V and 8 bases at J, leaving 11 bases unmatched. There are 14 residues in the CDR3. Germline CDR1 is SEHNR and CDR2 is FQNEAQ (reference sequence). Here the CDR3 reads CASSQGGLARGYTF. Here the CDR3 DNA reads TGTGCCAGCAGCCAAGGGGGCCTAGCCCGGGGCTACACCTTC.

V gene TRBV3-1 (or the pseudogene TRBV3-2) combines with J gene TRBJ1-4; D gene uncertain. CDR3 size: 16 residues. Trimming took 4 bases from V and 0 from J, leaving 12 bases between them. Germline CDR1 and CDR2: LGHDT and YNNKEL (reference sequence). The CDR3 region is CASSRADTATNEKLFF. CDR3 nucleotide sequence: TGTGCCAGCAGCCGGGCAGACACTGCAACTAATGAAAAACTGTTTTTT.

This CDR3 reads CAWDFLAGGTETQYF. For the CDR3, the DNA is TGTGCCTGGGACTTTCTAGCGGGAGGAACAGAGACCCAGTACTTC. The rearrangement uses TRBV30 and TRBJ2-5; TRBD2 matches 11 bases. The V gene's germline CDR1 is GTSNPN and CDR2 SVGIG (reference sequence). The ends lost 5 bases at V and 4 bases at J; junction bases unmatched: 9. The CDR3 runs to 15 residues.

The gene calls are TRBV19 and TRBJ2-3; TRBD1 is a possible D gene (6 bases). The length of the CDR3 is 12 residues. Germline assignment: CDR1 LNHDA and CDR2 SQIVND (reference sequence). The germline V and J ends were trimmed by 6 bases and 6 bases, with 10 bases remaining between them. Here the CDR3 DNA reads TGTGCCAGTAGGAACAGGGTGGATACGCAGTATTTT. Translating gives CASRNRVDTQYF.

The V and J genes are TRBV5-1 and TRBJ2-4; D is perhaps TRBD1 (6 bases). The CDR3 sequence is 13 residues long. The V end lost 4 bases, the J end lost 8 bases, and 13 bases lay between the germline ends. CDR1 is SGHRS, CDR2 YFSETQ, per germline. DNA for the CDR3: TGCGCCAGCAGCCTTGGGGGCAGGGACATTCAGTACTTC. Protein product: CASSLGGRDIQYF.

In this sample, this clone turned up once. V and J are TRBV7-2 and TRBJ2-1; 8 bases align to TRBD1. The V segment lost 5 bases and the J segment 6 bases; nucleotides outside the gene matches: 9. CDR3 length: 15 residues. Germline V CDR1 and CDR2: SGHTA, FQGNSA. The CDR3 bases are TGTGCCAGCAGCCCGTGGACGGGACAGGTCAATGAGCAGTTCTTC. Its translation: CASSPWTGQVNEQFF.

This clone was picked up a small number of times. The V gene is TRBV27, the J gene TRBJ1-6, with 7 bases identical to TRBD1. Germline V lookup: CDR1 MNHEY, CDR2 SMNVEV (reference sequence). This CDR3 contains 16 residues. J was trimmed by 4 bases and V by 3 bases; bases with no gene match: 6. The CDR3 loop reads CASSLDRQVYNSPLHF. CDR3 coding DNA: TGTGCCAGCAGTTTGGACAGGCAGGTTTATAATTCACCCCTCCACTTT.

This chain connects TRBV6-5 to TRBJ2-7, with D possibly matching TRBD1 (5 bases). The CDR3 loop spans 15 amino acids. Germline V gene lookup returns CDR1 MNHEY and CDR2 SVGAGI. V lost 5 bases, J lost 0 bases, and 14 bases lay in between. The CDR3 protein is CASSPLGQGSYEQYF. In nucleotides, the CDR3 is TGTGCCAGCAGTCCCCTAGGGCAGGGCTCCTACGAGCAGTACTTC.

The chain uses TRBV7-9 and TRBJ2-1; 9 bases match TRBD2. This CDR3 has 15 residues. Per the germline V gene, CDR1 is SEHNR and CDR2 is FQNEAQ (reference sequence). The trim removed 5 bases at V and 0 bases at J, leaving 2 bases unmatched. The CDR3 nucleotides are TGTGCCAGCAGCCCAGCGGGGGGCTCCTACAATGAGCAGTTCTTC. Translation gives CASSPAGGSYNEQFF.

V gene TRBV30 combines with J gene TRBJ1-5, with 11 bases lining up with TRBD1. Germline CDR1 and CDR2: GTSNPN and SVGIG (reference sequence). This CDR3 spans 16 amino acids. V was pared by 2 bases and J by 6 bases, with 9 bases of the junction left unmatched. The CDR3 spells CAWSTGQGANGQPQHF. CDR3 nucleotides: TGTGCCTGGAGTACAGGACAGGGGGCTAATGGTCAGCCCCAGCATTTT. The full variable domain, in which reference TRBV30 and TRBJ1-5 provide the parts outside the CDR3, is SQTIHQWPATLVQPVGSPLSLECTVEGTSNPNLYWYRQAAGRGLQLLFYSVGIGQISSEVPQNLSASRPQDRQFILSSKKLLLSDSGFYLCAWSTGQGANGQPQHFGDGTRLSIL.

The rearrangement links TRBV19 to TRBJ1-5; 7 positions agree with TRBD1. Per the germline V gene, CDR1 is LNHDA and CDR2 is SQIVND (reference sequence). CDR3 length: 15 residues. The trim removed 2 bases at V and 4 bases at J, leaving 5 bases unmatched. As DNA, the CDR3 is TGTGCCAGTAGTATAACAGGGGCGTATAATCAGCCCCAGCATTTT. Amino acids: CASSITGAYNQPQHF. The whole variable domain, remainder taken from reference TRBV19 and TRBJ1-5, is DGGITQSPKYLFRKEGQNVTLSCEQNLNHDAMYWYRQDPGQGLRLIYYSQIVNDFQKGDIAEGYSVSREKKESFPLTVTSAQKNPTAFYLCASSITGAYNQPQHFGDGTRLSIL.

CDR3 amino acids: CASSPVQGRYGYTF. The CDR3 DNA reads as TGTGCCAGCAGCCCAGTTCAGGGTCGCTATGGCTACACCTTC. J is TRBJ1-2 and V is TRBV3-1 (or the pseudogene TRBV3-2); D might be TRBD1 (5 bases). CDR3 length: 14 residues. CDR1 is LGHDT and CDR2 is YNNKEL in the germline V gene (reference sequence). The V and J ends lost 4 bases and 4 bases respectively, with 13 bases between them.

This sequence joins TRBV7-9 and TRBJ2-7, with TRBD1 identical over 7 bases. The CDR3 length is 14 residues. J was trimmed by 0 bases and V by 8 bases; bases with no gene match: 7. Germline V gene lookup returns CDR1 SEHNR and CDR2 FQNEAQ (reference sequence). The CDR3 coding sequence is TGTGCCAGCCATAGGGCAGGGGGCTCCTACGAGCAGTACTTC. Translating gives CASHRAGGSYEQYF.